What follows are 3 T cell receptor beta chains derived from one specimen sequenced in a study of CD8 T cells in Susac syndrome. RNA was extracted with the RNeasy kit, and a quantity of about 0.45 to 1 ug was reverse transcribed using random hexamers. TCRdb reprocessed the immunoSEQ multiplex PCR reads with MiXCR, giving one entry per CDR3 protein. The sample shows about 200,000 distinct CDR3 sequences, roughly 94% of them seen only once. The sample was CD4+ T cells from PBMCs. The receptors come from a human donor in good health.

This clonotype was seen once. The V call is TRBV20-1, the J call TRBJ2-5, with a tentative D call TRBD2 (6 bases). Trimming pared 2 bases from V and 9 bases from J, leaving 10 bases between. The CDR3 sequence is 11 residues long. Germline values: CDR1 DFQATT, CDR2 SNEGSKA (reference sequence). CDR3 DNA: TGCAGTGCTAGACCCGGGGAGGCCCAGTACTTC. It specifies CSARPGEAQYF.

The CDR3 DNA reads TGCAGTGCCGAGACAGCAAGGGGGTACAATGAGCAGTTCTTC. Translation gives CSAETARGYNEQFF. The chain combines TRBV20-1 with TRBJ2-1, with D possibly matching TRBD1 (6 bases). Trimming took 6 bases from V and 4 from J, leaving 16 bases between them. CDR1 is DFQATT, CDR2 SNEGSKA, per germline (reference sequence). This CDR3 spans 14 amino acids.

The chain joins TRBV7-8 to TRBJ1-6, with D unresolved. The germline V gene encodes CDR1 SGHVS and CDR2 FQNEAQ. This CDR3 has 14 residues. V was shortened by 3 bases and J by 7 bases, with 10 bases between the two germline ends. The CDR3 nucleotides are TGTGCCAGCAGCTTCGCCAGCTCCAATTCACCCCTCCACTTT. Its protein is CASSFASSNSPLHF.